The 32 T cell receptor beta chains presented below share a single source sample, sequenced in a study of blood T cell repertoires in COVID-19. Produced via immunoSEQ multiplex PCR; TCRdb's table is partial and in-frame only. The sample shows 300,000 to 350,000 clones, roughly 89% of them seen only once. The source material was PBMCs or T cells enriched from blood (not recorded which). Source of these receptors: a woman aged 18-35 years with acute COVID-19.

This sequence joins TRBV10-3 and TRBJ1-4; D is ambiguous. CDR1 and CDR2 from the germline V gene are ENHRY and SYGVKD. The length of the CDR3 is 12 residues. Trimming removed 2 bases from V and 10 bases from J, with 8 bases in between. CDR3 residues: CAISEGLGKLFF. DNA of the CDR3: TGTGCCATCAGTGAGGGACTGGGAAAACTGTTTTTT.

The sample holds one count of this clone. The V call is TRBV28, the J call TRBJ1-5; 9 nucleotides match TRBD1. Germline-derived CDR1 and CDR2 are MDHEN and SYDVKM. Trimming removed 2 bases from V and 2 bases from J; junction bases left unmatched: 1. CDR3 length: 15 residues. The CDR3 DNA follows: TGTGCCAGCAGTTTAAGGGACAGGGGCAATCAGCCCCAGCATTTT. Encoded protein: CASSLRDRGNQPQHF. Full variable domain (missing parts from reference TRBV28 and TRBJ1-5): DVKVTQSSRYLVKRTGEKVFLECVQDMDHENMFWYRQDPGLGLRLIYFSYDVKMKEKGDIPEGYSVSREKKERFSLILESASTNQTSMYLCASSLRDRGNQPQHFGDGTRLSIL.

J is TRBJ2-1 and V is TRBV5-1, with 8 bases that match TRBD1. After removal of 4 bases from V and 7 bases from J, the junction contained 7 bases not matched to a gene. This CDR3 has 14 residues. CDR1 is SGHRS, CDR2 YFSETQ, per germline. The CDR3 sequence is CASSEGQGWNEQFF. In DNA form, the CDR3 reads TGCGCCAGCAGCGAAGGACAGGGTTGGAATGAGCAGTTCTTC.

The chain links TRBV6-5 to TRBJ2-7, with 8 positions matching TRBD1. Germline V gives CDR1 MNHEY, CDR2 SVGAGI. J was trimmed by 6 bases and V by 3 bases; bases with no gene match: 10. There are 15 residues in the CDR3. The CDR3 bases are TGTGCCAGCAGTTATTTTACAGGGGGACCTGGCGAGCAGTACTTC. It encodes CASSYFTGGPGEQYF.

This clone was seen a single time. CDR3 sequence reads: CASSRTGGTEAFF. CDR3 DNA sequence: TGTGCCAGCAGTAGGACAGGGGGCACTGAAGCTTTCTTT. The V call is TRBV12-3 or TRBV12-4, the J call TRBJ1-1; 10 bases fit TRBD1. CDR3 length: 13 residues. V shed 5 bases, J shed 4 bases, and the junction held 1 base outside the gene matches.

The CDR3 nucleotides are TGCGCCAGCAGTGAGCGGGAGGGCTCCACAGATACGCAGTATTTT. This gives the protein CASSEREGSTDTQYF. V is TRBV10-1 and J is TRBJ2-3, with 8 bases lining up with TRBD2. The CDR3 is 15 amino acids. Trimming cost V 2 bases and J 2 bases; bases outside gene matches: 3. Germline values: CDR1 WNHNN, CDR2 SYGVQD (reference sequence).

This chain joins TRBV5-4 and TRBJ2-3, with TRBD2 as a possible D gene (5 bases). Germline V lookup: CDR1 SGHNT, CDR2 YYREEE (reference sequence). Trimming removed 6 bases from V and 0 bases from J, with 11 bases in between. There are 14 residues in the CDR3. The CDR3 DNA reads TGTGCCAGCAACCCCGGGATAAGCACAGATACGCAGTATTTT. It specifies CASNPGISTDTQYF.

This chain links TRBV5-1 with TRBJ2-7; 7 bases fit TRBD1. The germline gives CDR1 SGHRS, CDR2 YFSETQ. Unmatched junction bases numbered 3, after V lost 4 bases and J lost 2 bases. The CDR3 loop spans 13 amino acids. CDR3 region: CASSGDRAYEQYF. CDR3 nucleotides: TGCGCCAGCAGCGGAGACAGGGCCTACGAGCAGTACTTC.

The gene calls are TRBV15 and TRBJ2-7, with D possibly matching TRBD1 (7 bases). The CDR3 extends over 17 amino acids. CDR1 is LNHNV, CDR2 YYDKDF, per germline (reference sequence). V was pared by 0 bases and J by 1 base, with 16 bases between. CDR3 region: CATSRDNRPGGSYEQYF. The CDR3 nucleotides read TGTGCCACCAGCAGAGATAACCGACCAGGGGGGTCCTACGAGCAGTACTTC.

This clone appeared once. Here the CDR3 reads CASSLQGSNEKLFF. In DNA, the CDR3 is TGTGCCAGCAGTTTACAGGGGTCTAATGAAAAACTGTTTTTT. The chain is built from TRBV28 and TRBJ1-4; the D gene is possibly TRBD1 (6 bases). V lost 2 bases and J lost 3, with 7 bases in between. The CDR3 loop spans 14 amino acids. Germline V lookup: CDR1 MDHEN, CDR2 SYDVKM.

V and J are TRBV28 and TRBJ1-2; the D is unclear. This CDR3 comprises 15 residues. CDR1 and CDR2 (germline): MDHEN, SYDVKM. V was clipped by 8 bases and J by 0 bases, with 16 bases between them. The CDR3 spells CASEGSDGTNYGYTF. As DNA, the CDR3 is TGTGCCAGCGAGGGATCGGACGGTACTAACTATGGCTACACCTTC.

V usage is TRBV20-1 and J usage is TRBJ2-6; D uncertain. Germline assignment: CDR1 DFQATT and CDR2 SNEGSKA (reference sequence). This CDR3 has 15 residues. Trimming stripped 3 bases from V and 0 bases from J, with 9 bases between. The CDR3 sequence is CSASASGSGANVLTF. CDR3 sequence (DNA): TGCAGTGCTAGTGCTTCGGGCTCTGGGGCCAACGTCCTGACTTTC.

This clone was seen more than once but under ten times. The chain is built from TRBV9 and TRBJ1-2; D ambiguous. Trimming cost V 2 bases and J 7 bases, with 9 bases left between them. The CDR3 is made up of 12 amino acids. Germline-derived CDR1 and CDR2 are SGDLS and YYNGEE. In DNA form, the CDR3 reads TGTGCCAGCAGCGTCGGGAACGGTGGCTACACCTTC. It is translated as CASSVGNGGYTF.

The chain has TRBV11-3 and TRBJ2-1; 12 bases agree with TRBD1. Looked up from germline, CDR1 is SGHNT and CDR2 is YENEEA. After removal of 2 bases from V and 10 bases from J, the junction contained 15 bases not matched to a gene. The CDR3 runs to 18 residues. The CDR3 DNA sequence: TGTGCCAGCAGCTTATGGGGGTCCGGGACAGGGGGCACGAGCGAGCAGTTCTTC. This codes for CASSLWGSGTGGTSEQFF.

The chain is built from TRBV28 and TRBJ2-6; D possibly corresponds to TRBD2 (5 bases). The CDR3 is 15 residues long. V gave up 7 bases and J gave up 0 bases, with 10 bases separating them. CDR1 and CDR2 (germline): MDHEN, SYDVKM. In DNA, the CDR3 is TGTGCCAGCACCCTCGGAGGCTCTGGGGCCAACGTCCTGACTTTC. It codes for CASTLGGSGANVLTF.

The J gene is TRBJ2-2, the V gene TRBV7-2; 10 bases are shared with TRBD2. Germline V CDR1 and CDR2: SGHTA, FQGNSA. With V trimmed by 2 bases and J by 5 bases, 8 bases remained unmatched. This CDR3 is built from 17 residues. CDR3 sequence reads: CASSLLAGVGRTGELFF. The DNA for the CDR3 is TGTGCCAGCAGCTTACTAGCGGGAGTAGGTCGGACCGGGGAGCTGTTTTTT.

The V call is TRBV2, the J call TRBJ2-7; D is perhaps TRBD2 (5 bases). The CDR3 is made up of 15 amino acids. V was clipped by 1 base and J by 3 bases, with 13 bases between them. Germline CDR1 is SNHLY and CDR2 is FYNNEI. The CDR3, as DNA: TGTGCCAGCAGTGAAGGCCGGGGAGTCGTCTACGAGCAGTACTTC. Its protein product is CASSEGRGVVYEQYF.

CDR3 DNA sequence: TGTGCCAGCAGTAGGACAGGGGGTTATAATTCACCCCTCCACTTT. Protein: CASSRTGGYNSPLHF. The V and J genes are TRBV6-4 and TRBJ1-6; 10 bases line up with TRBD1. The CDR3 sequence is 15 residues long. The J segment lost 4 bases and the V segment lost 5 bases, leaving 2 bases of the junction unmatched. Germline V gene lookup returns CDR1 MRHNA and CDR2 SNTAGT.

The V and J genes are TRBV5-1 and TRBJ1-1, with 8 bases fitting TRBD1. After removal of 4 bases from V and 4 bases from J, the junction contained 9 bases not matched to a gene. The germline V gene encodes CDR1 SGHRS and CDR2 YFSETQ. CDR3 size: 15 residues. CDR3 sequence (DNA): TGCGCCAGCAGCCTGCGGACAGGGCAGGCCACTGAAGCTTTCTTT. It translates to CASSLRTGQATEAFF.

V gene TRBV27 combines with J gene TRBJ2-7; weak D call: TRBD1 (6 bases). The length of the CDR3 is 16 residues. The germline CDR1 and CDR2 sequences are MNHEY and SMNVEV (reference sequence). The V and J ends lost 5 bases and 0 bases respectively, with 17 bases between them. CDR3 loop: CASSPLGGGYSYEQYF. CDR3 coding DNA: TGTGCCAGCAGTCCACTAGGTGGGGGCTACTCCTACGAGCAGTACTTC.

The V gene is TRBV5-5, the J gene TRBJ1-4; D gene uncertain. Germline V gene data show CDR1 as SGHKS and CDR2 as YYEKEE (reference sequence). V was trimmed by 2 bases and J by 0 bases, leaving 2 bases between them. This CDR3 comprises 13 residues. The CDR3 nucleotides are TGTGCCAGCAGCTTCTCAACTAATGAAAAACTGTTTTTT. Its translation is CASSFSTNEKLFF.

The chain has TRBV7-6 and TRBJ2-1, with a tentative D call TRBD2 (5 bases). The CDR3 has 16 residues. Between the trimmed V and J ends, which lost 1 base and 4 bases, there was a span of 14 bases. Germline CDR1 is SGHVS and CDR2 is FNYEAQ. CDR3 bases: TGTGCCAGCAGCTTAGATCAGCTAGCACCATACAATGAGCAGTTCTTC. This codes for CASSLDQLAPYNEQFF.

This chain joins TRBV2 and TRBJ1-2, with 10 bases fitting TRBD1. The CDR3 is 12 amino acids. Germline CDR1 reads SNHLY; CDR2 reads FYNNEI. V lost 8 bases and J lost 6; bases outside the gene matches: 3. The CDR3 loop is CASSGTGDGYTF. CDR3 bases: TGTGCCAGCTCCGGGACAGGGGATGGCTACACCTTC. Combining the CDR3 with reference TRBV2 and TRBJ1-2 gives the whole variable domain EPEVTQTPSHQVTQMGQEVILRCVPISNHLYFYWYRQILGQKVEFLVSFYNNEISEKSEIFDDQFSVERPDGSNFTLKIRSTKLEDSAMYFCASSGTGDGYTFGSGTRLTVV.

V is TRBV5-1 and J is TRBJ2-5; 9 positions agree with TRBD2. CDR1 SGHRS and CDR2 YFSETQ come from the germline V gene. The CDR3 runs to 14 residues. The V gene end was trimmed by 4 bases and the J gene end by 3 bases; junction bases not matched to a gene: 4. CDR3: CASSPAGGEETQYF. CDR3 nucleotide sequence: TGCGCCAGCAGCCCGGCGGGGGGGGAAGAGACCCAGTACTTC.

The chain uses TRBV19 and TRBJ1-5, with a tentative D call TRBD1 (5 bases). This CDR3 contains 17 residues. Trimming pared 3 bases from V and 0 bases from J, leaving 15 bases between. Germline loops: CDR1 LNHDA, CDR2 SQIVND (reference sequence). The CDR3 nucleotides read TGTGCCAGTAGTATTAGGGGTCAGGAATATAGCAATCAGCCCCAGCATTTT. Translating gives CASSIRGQEYSNQPQHF.

The rearrangement uses TRBV2 and TRBJ2-3; 7 positions match TRBD2. This CDR3 has 15 residues. J was trimmed by 0 bases and V by 10 bases; bases with no gene match: 10. Germline CDR1 reads SNHLY; CDR2 reads FYNNEI. Here the CDR3 reads CATNREAISTDTQYF. CDR3 bases: TGTGCCACCAATCGGGAGGCGATAAGCACAGATACGCAGTATTTT. Combining the CDR3 with reference TRBV2 and TRBJ2-3 gives the whole variable domain EPEVTQTPSHQVTQMGQEVILRCVPISNHLYFYWYRQILGQKVEFLVSFYNNEISEKSEIFDDQFSVERPDGSNFTLKIRSTKLEDSAMYFCATNREAISTDTQYFGPGTRLTVL.

J is TRBJ1-5 and V is TRBV28; 11 nucleotides agree with TRBD1. This CDR3 comprises 16 residues. Germline V CDR1 and CDR2: MDHEN, SYDVKM. The ends lost 1 base at V and 5 bases at J; junction bases unmatched: 4. The CDR3 protein is CASSLYRTGGHQPQHF. The CDR3 DNA is TGTGCCAGCAGTTTATACCGGACAGGGGGCCATCAGCCCCAGCATTTT.

The gene calls are TRBV19 and TRBJ1-1, with 10 bases aligning to TRBD1. After removal of 11 bases from V and 6 bases from J, the junction contained 6 bases not matched to a gene. CDR1 LNHDA and CDR2 SQIVND come from the germline V gene (reference sequence). CDR3 length equals 12 residues. CDR3 in amino acids: CASGQGDAEAFF. In DNA, the CDR3 is TGTGCCTCAGGACAGGGGGACGCTGAAGCTTTCTTT.

This rearrangement joins TRBV28 to TRBJ1-2; D gene unclear. From germline, CDR1 is MDHEN and CDR2 SYDVKM. The CDR3 contains 11 residues. Between the trimmed V and J ends, which lost 3 bases and 5 bases, there was a span of 4 bases. CDR3 coding DNA: TGTGCCAGCAGTTTCACTTATGGCTACACCTTC. Encoded protein: CASSFTYGYTF.

The genes are TRBV1 and TRBJ2-3; the table's TRBD2 call for D was not verified on the DNA. TRBV1 is reported as a pseudogene. The CDR3 covers 16 residues. The CDR3: CTSSHGLAASTDTQYF. The CDR3 nucleotides read TGCACCAGCAGCCACGGACTAGCGGCTAGCACAGATACGCAGTATTTT.

The chain employs TRBV30 and TRBJ2-3, with D perhaps TRBD2 (6 bases). Germline assignment: CDR1 GTSNPN and CDR2 SVGIG (reference sequence). Trimming removed 4 bases from V and 0 bases from J, with 11 bases in between. The CDR3 totals 14 residues. The CDR3 here is CAWNPGASTDTQYF. CDR3 in DNA: TGTGCCTGGAATCCGGGAGCTAGCACAGATACGCAGTATTTT.

This clone was seen more than once but under ten times. V usage is TRBV28 and J usage is TRBJ1-4; D is unclear. V dropped 8 bases and J dropped 2 bases, with 9 bases sitting between them. This CDR3 has 13 amino acids. In germline, CDR1 is MDHEN, CDR2 SYDVKM. CDR3 residues: CASVRTTNEKLFF. The DNA for the CDR3 is TGTGCCAGCGTCAGGACTACTAATGAAAAACTGTTTTTT.